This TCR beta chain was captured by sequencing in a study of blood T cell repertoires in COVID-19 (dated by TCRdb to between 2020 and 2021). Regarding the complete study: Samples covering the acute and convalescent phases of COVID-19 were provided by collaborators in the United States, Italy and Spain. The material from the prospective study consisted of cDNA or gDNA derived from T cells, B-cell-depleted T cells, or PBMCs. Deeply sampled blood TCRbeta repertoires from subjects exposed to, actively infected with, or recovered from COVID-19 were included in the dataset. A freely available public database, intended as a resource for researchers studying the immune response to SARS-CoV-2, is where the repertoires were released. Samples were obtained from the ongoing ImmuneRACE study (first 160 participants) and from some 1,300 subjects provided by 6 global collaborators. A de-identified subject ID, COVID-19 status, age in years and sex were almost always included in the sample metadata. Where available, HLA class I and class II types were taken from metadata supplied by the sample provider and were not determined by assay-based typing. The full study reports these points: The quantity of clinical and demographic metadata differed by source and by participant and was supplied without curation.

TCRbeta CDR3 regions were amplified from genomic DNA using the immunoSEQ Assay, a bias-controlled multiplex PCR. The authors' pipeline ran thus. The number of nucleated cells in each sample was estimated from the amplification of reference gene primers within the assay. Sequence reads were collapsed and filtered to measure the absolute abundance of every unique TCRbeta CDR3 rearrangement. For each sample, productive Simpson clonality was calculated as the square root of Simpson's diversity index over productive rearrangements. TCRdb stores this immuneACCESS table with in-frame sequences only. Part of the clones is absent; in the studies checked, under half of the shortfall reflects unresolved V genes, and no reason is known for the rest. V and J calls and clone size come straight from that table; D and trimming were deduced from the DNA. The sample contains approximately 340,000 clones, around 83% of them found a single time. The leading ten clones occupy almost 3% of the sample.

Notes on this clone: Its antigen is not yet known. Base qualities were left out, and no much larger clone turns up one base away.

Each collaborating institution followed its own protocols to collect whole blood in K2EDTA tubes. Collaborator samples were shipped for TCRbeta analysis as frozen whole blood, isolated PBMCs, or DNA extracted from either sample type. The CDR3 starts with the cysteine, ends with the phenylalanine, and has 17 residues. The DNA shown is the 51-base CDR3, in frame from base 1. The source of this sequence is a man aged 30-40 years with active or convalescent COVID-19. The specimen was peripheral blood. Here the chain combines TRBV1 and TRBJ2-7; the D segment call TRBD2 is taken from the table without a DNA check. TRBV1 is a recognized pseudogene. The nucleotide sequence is TGCACCAGCAGCCAAGATGGGGACGGGGGGCATCCCTACGAGCAGTACTTC. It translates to CTSSQDGDGGHPYEQYF.